A single sample gave rise to the 14 T cell receptor beta chains below, sequenced in a study of cytomegalovirus exposure and HLA in healthy donors. Primers for the PCR totalled 60 Vbeta and 13 Jbeta. Using immunoSEQ multiplex PCR, the repertoire was profiled, and TCRdb retains in-frame clones only, with some absent. The repertoire holds around 130,000 clones, with 75% to 85% as singletons. The sample comprised PBMCs. Source of these receptors: a man aged 35 to 55 in good health and CMV-seronegative.

V and J are TRBV5-1 and TRBJ2-2; 12 nucleotides align to TRBD2. The junction had 7 bases not matched to a gene; V was cut back by 2 bases and J by 8 bases. The CDR3 has 16 amino acids. The germline V gene has CDR1 SGHRS and CDR2 YFSETQ. The DNA of the CDR3 is TGCGCCAGCAGCTTTCGGACTAGCGGGATGTCAGGGGAGCTGTTTTTT. Protein: CASSFRTSGMSGELFF.

This clone was found a few times. In the same sample, other DNA sequences code for this CDR3. The chain couples TRBV19 to TRBJ2-7; D possibly corresponds to TRBD1 (6 bases). V lost 6 bases to trimming and J lost 0 bases, with 6 bases between them. Germline V gene sequence: CDR1 LNHDA, CDR2 SQIVND (reference sequence). The CDR3 is made up of 12 amino acids. The CDR3 is CASRQGSYEQYF. The CDR3 DNA is TGTGCCAGTAGACAGGGCTCCTACGAGCAGTACTTC.

The chain recombines TRBV5-4 with TRBJ1-2, with 8 nucleotides matching TRBD1. After removal of 3 bases from V and 4 bases from J, the junction contained 5 bases not matched to a gene. This CDR3 comprises 14 residues. The germline V gene encodes CDR1 SGHNT and CDR2 YYREEE (reference sequence). CDR3 loop: CASSSQGGGYGYTF. The CDR3 coding sequence is TGTGCCAGCAGCTCACAGGGGGGTGGCTATGGCTACACCTTC.

This clone was counted a few times. The rearrangement links TRBV2 to TRBJ1-4, with a tentative D call TRBD1 (5 bases). The germline V and J ends were trimmed by 3 bases and 5 bases, with 10 bases remaining between them. Germline-derived CDR1 and CDR2 are SNHLY and FYNNEI. The CDR3 runs to 14 residues. CDR3 nucleotide sequence: TGTGCCAGCAGTGAGGGGCTGGGGAATGAAAAACTGTTTTTT. Its translation is CASSEGLGNEKLFF.

The chain combines TRBV28 with TRBJ1-2, with a tentative D call TRBD1 (5 bases). V lost 5 bases to trimming and J lost 4 bases, with 14 bases between them. CDR1 and CDR2 from the germline V gene are MDHEN and SYDVKM. CDR3 size: 14 residues. The DNA for the CDR3 is TGTGCCAGCAGTCTCGACAGCCTCCGCTATGGCTACACCTTC. Protein sequence: CASSLDSLRYGYTF.

The chain couples TRBV7-9 to TRBJ2-3; D not certain. Per germline, CDR1 SEHNR and CDR2 FQNEAQ (reference sequence). The CDR3 contains 13 residues. V gave up 5 bases and J gave up 2 bases, with 8 bases separating them. The CDR3 sequence is CASSRVNTDTQYF. The CDR3 DNA follows: TGTGCCAGCAGCCGGGTCAACACAGATACGCAGTATTTT.

This chain uses TRBV30 with TRBJ1-2, with TRBD1 identical over 7 bases. Germline V CDR1 and CDR2: GTSNPN, SVGIG (reference sequence). The CDR3 consists of 12 residues. With V trimmed by 2 bases and J by 8 bases, 5 bases remained unmatched. The CDR3 loop is CAWSLTGDGYTF. The CDR3 DNA reads as TGTGCCTGGAGTCTCACAGGGGACGGCTACACCTTC.

The chain employs TRBV28 and TRBJ2-2; 7 bases are shared with TRBD2. In germline, CDR1 is MDHEN, CDR2 SYDVKM. Trimming removed 10 bases from V and 5 bases from J; junction bases left unmatched: 7. The CDR3 loop spans 13 amino acids. The CDR3 region has the DNA TGTGCCATTCCGGGAGGCGATACCGGGGAGCTGTTTTTT. This gives the protein CAIPGGDTGELFF.

This chain uses TRBV28 with TRBJ1-1, with 7 bases aligning to TRBD1. Losses at the gene ends were 5 bases for V and 0 bases for J; bases not matched to a gene: 6. Germline V gene sequence: CDR1 MDHEN, CDR2 SYDVKM. The CDR3 sequence is 15 residues long. The CDR3 DNA reads as TGTGCCAGCAGTCACGGGGACAGAGTGAACACTGAAGCTTTCTTT. Its translation is CASSHGDRVNTEAFF.

The rearrangement links TRBV11-1 to TRBJ2-4; a possible D gene is TRBD1 (5 bases). This CDR3 contains 15 residues. Deletions cut 0 bases from V and 0 bases from J, with 6 bases between. In germline, CDR1 is SGHAT, CDR2 FQDESV (reference sequence). As DNA, the CDR3 is TGTGCCAGCAGCTTAGCAGGGGTAGCCAAAAACATTCAGTACTTC. Its protein is CASSLAGVAKNIQYF.

The V gene is TRBV7-2, the J gene TRBJ2-1; D gene unclear. There are 17 residues in the CDR3. V lost 5 bases and J lost 0, with 17 bases in between. Germline V gives CDR1 SGHTA, CDR2 FQGNSA. The CDR3 DNA is TGTGCCAGCAGCCCAGTTAAGCAACCTAGCTCCTACAATGAGCAGTTCTTC. Amino acids: CASSPVKQPSSYNEQFF. Full variable domain (outside the CDR3, taken from reference TRBV7-2 and TRBJ2-1): GAGVSQSPSNKVTEKGKDVELRCDPISGHTALYWYRQSLGQGLEFLIYFQGNSAPDKSGLPSDRFSAERTGGSVSTLTIQRTQQEDSAVYLCASSPVKQPSSYNEQFFGPGTRLTVL.

This chain uses TRBV7-9 with TRBJ2-5, with TRBD1 as a possible D gene (5 bases). The CDR3 runs 13 residues. Germline V gene sequence: CDR1 SEHNR, CDR2 FQNEAQ (reference sequence). V lost 5 bases and J 1 base, leaving 8 bases between the germline ends. CDR3 protein: CASSLDIQETQYF. The CDR3 coding sequence is TGTGCCAGCAGCCTGGACATCCAAGAGACCCAGTACTTC.

This chain links TRBV30 with TRBJ2-3; perhaps TRBD2 as D (6 bases). The CDR3 runs 14 residues. The germline V gene has CDR1 GTSNPN and CDR2 SVGIG (reference sequence). V dropped 5 bases and J dropped 8 bases, with 20 bases sitting between them. The CDR3 DNA reads as TGTGCCTGGTCCGAGCCGGGACTTTATACTACGCAGTATTTT. Protein product: CAWSEPGLYTTQYF.

This clone was detected a few times. The chain uses TRBV27 and TRBJ2-7, with 9 positions matching TRBD1. CDR3 size: 13 residues. V dropped 8 bases and J dropped 5; count of bases not matched to a gene: 7. CDR1 and CDR2 from the germline V gene are MNHEY and SMNVEV (reference sequence). The DNA for the CDR3 is TGTGCCAGCCTAACCCGGGACAGGGACGAGCAGTACTTC. Translation gives CASLTRDRDEQYF.